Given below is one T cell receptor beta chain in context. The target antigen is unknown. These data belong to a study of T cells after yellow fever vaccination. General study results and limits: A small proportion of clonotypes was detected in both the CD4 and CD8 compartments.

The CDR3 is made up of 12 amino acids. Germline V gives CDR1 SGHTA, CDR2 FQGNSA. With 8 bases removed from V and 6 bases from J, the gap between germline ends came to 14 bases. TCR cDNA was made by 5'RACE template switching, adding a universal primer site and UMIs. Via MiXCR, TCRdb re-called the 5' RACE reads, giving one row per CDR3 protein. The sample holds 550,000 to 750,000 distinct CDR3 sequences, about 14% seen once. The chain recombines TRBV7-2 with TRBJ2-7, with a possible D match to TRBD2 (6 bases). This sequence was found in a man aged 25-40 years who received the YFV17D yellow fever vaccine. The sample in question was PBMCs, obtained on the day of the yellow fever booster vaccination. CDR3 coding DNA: TGTGCCAGCGGGGGACTTCGTTTCGAGCAGTACTTC. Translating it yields CASGGLRFEQYF.